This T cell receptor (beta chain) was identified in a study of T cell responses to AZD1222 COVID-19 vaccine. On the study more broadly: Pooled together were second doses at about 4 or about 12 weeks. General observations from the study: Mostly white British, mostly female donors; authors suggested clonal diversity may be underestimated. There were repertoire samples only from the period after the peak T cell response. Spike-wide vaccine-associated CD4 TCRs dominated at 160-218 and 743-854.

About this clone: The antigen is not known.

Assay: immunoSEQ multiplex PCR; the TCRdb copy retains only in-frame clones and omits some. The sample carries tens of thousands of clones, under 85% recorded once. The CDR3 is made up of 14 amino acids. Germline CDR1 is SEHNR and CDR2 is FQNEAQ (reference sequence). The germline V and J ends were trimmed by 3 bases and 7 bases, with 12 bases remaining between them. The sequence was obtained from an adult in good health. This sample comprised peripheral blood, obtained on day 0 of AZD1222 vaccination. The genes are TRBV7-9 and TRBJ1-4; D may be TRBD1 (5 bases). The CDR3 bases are TGTGCCAGCAGCTTCCGGGACGGCTTTGAAAAACTGTTTTTT. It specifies CASSFRDGFEKLFF.